This T cell receptor (beta chain) was sequenced in a study of a mutant IDH1 vaccine in newly diagnosed glioma. At the level of the study: Of the patients given treatment, 62.5% were male and about 38% were female, and a mean age of roughly 40 years was recorded. Visits V12 and V13 fell at weeks 35 and 47, respectively. Those enrolled had earlier been treated with radiotherapy, temozolomide, or both, mostly both.

Germline lookup yields CDR1 MDHEN and CDR2 SYDVKM. The ends lost 1 base at V and 6 bases at J; junction bases unmatched: 17. The CDR3 is 18 amino acids. Sequencing used immunoSEQ multiplex PCR; TCRdb keeps in-frame clones, though not all of them. The table lists fewer than 45,000 clones, more than 80% of them singletons, with around 1.5% in the top ten. The time point: week 35, safety follow-up. Every vaccine dose comprised 300 ug of mutant IDH1 20-mer peptide plus topical imiquimod. Donor diagnoses consisted of new WHO grade 3 or 4 IDH1-mutant, ATRX-lost astrocytomas. As concerns this clone: The antigen is unknown.

The chain recombines TRBV28 with TRBJ2-7; 8 nucleotides align to TRBD1. The material sequenced was PBMCs, taken from a glioma patient whose treatment included an IDH1 peptide vaccine. The TCR originated in a man in his forties with glioma. The CDR3 coding sequence is TGTGCCAGCAGTTTATCCCGATCTTATTCGACAGGGGCTGGCGAGCAGTACGTC. Encoded protein: CASSLSRSYSTGAGEQYV.